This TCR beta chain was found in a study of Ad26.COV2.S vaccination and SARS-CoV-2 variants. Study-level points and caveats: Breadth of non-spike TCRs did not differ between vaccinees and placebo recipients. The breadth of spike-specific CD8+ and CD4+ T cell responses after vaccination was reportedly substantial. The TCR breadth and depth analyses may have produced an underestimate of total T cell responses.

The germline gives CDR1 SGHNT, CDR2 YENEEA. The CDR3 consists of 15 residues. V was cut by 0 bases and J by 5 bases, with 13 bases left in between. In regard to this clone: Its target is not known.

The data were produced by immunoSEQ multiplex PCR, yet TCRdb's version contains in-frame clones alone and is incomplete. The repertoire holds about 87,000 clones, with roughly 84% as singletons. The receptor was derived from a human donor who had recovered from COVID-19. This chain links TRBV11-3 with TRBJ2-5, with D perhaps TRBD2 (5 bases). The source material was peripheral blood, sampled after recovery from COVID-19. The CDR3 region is CASSLEGRRDETQYF. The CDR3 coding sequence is TGTGCCAGCAGCTTAGAGGGGAGAAGGGATGAGACCCAGTACTTC.